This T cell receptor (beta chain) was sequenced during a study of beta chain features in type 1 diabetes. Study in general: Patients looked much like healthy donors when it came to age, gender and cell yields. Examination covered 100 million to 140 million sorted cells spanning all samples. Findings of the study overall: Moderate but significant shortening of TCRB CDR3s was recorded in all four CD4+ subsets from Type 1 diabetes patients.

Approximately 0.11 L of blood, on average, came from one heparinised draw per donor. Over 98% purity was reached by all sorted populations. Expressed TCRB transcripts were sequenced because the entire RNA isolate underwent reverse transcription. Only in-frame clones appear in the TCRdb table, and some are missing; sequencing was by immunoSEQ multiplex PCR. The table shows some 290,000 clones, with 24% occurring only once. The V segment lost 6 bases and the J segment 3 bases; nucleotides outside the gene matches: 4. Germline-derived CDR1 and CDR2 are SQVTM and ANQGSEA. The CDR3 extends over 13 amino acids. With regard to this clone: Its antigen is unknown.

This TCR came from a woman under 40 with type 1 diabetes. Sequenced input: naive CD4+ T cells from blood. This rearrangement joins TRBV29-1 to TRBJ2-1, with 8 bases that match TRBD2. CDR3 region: CSVGAGVYNEQFF. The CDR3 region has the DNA TGCAGCGTGGGAGCGGGAGTCTACAATGAGCAGTTCTTC.